The sequence of this T cell receptor (beta chain) was determined in a study of T cells expressing NK-cell markers. For the study at large: It was sorted CD3+CD56-NKG2C+, CD3+CD56+NKG2C- and CD3+CD56+NKG2C+ T cells that provided the TCR beta repertoires.

As concerns this clonotype: What it binds is unknown.

5'RACE template switching with UMIs produced the TCR beta cDNA. From its re-call of the 5' RACE reads, TCRdb lists each CDR3 protein once, without DNA. The table lists some 280,000 distinct CDR3 sequences. The germline gives CDR1 ENHRY, CDR2 SYGVKD. This CDR3 has 14 amino acids. Study findings and constraints: As a fraction of CD8+ T cells, dominant NKG2C+ clonotypes reached about 1.0-7.5% in over 5 donors. A handful of donors showed these clonotypes also leading the CD3+CD56-NKG2C+ fraction.

The sample was blood T cells: a sorted CD56 or NKG2C T cell subset, CD4+ or CD8+ T cells, or bulk PBMC T cells (not recorded which). This TCR was recovered from a man younger than 30 in good health. The chain uses TRBV10-3 and TRBJ2-7. CDR3 region: CAIRPTGLPDEQYF.